Below, one TCR beta chain is given with its context. The data stem from a study of cytomegalovirus exposure and HLA in healthy donors. The CDR3 has 16 amino acids. V shed 4 bases and J 0 bases; nucleotides not matched to a gene: 6. In germline, CDR1 is SGHRS, CDR2 YFSETQ. Here immunoSEQ multiplex PCR was the method, and the copy in TCRdb shows in-frame clones only, minus some. The table lists about 150,000 clones, roughly 90% of them singletons, with under 0.8% in the top ten. Sequenced material: PBMCs. The TCR was taken from a man younger than 35 in good health and CMV-seronegative. This chain connects TRBV5-1 to TRBJ2-7; 11 bases match TRBD1. The CDR3 DNA is TGCGCCAGCAGCCCGGGGACAGGGGGTGTCTCCTACGAGCAGTACTTC. Protein product: CASSPGTGGVSYEQYF.